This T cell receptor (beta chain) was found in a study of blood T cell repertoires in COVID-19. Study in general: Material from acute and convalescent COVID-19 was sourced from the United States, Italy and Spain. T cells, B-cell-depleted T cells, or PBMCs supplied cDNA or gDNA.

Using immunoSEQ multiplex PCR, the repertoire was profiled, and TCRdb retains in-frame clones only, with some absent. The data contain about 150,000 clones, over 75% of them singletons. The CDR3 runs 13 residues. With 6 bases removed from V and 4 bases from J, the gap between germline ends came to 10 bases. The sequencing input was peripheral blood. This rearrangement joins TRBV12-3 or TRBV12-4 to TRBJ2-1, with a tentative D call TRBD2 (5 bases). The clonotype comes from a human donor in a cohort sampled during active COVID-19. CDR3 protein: CASRPGVYNEQFF. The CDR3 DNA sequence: TGTGCCAGCAGACCCGGGGTTTACAATGAGCAGTTCTTC.